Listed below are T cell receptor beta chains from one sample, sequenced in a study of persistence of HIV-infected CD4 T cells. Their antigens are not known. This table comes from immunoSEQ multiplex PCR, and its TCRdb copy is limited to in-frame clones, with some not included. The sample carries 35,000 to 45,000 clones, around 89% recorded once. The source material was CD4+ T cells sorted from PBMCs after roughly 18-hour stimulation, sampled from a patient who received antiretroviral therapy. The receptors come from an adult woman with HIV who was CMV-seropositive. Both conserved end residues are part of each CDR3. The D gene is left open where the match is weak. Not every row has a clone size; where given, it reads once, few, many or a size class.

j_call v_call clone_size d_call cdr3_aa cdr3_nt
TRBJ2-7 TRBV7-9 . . CASSLGAEQYF TGTGCCAGCAGCTTAGGCGCCGAGCAGTACTTC
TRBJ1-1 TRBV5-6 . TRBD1 CASRALGQGTEAFF TGTGCCAGCAGAGCTCTGGGACAGGGCACTGAAGCTTTCTTT
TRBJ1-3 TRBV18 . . CASSPPGAGNTIYF TGTGCCAGCTCACCACCGGGGGCTGGAAACACCATATATTTT
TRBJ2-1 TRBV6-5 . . CASTPRLSSYNEQFF TGTGCCAGCACCCCGAGGCTATCCTCCTACAATGAGCAGTTCTTC
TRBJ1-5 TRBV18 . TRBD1 CASSPNRGHEQPQHF TGTGCCAGCTCACCAAACAGGGGGCATGAGCAGCCCCAGCATTTT
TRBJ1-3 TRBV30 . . CAWSKNTIYF TGTGCCTGGAGTAAAAACACCATATATTTT
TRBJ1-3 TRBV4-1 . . CASSPRDEQTGNTIYF TGCGCCAGCAGCCCCAGGGATGAGCAAACTGGAAACACCATATATTTT
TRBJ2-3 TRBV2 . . CASSPRAALRTDTQYF TGTGCCAGCAGTCCAAGGGCAGCTCTCCGCACAGATACGCAGTATTTT
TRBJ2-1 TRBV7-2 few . CASSLIRVGEQFF TGTGCCAGCAGCTTGATCAGGGTAGGGGAGCAGTTCTTC
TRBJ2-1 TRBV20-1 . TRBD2 CSASIPLAGGNEQFF TGCAGTGCTAGTATCCCCCTAGCGGGGGGGAATGAGCAGTTCTTC
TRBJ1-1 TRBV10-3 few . CAISGPSGTRENTEAFF TGTGCCATCAGTGGCCCCTCAGGAACTAGGGAGAACACTGAAGCTTTCTTT
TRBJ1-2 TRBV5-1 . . CASSLAKEFGYGYTF TGCGCCAGCAGCTTGGCCAAGGAGTTTGGCTATGGCTACACCTTC
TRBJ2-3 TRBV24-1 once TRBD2 CATSPGGGHTDTQYF TGTGCCACCAGTCCCGGGGGGGGGCACACAGATACGCAGTATTTT
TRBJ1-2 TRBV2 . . CASSERGTNYGYTF TGTGCCAGCAGTGAAAGAGGGACTAACTATGGCTACACCTTC
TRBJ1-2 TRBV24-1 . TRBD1 CATSDNRGGYTF TGTGCCACCAGTGACAACAGGGGTGGCTACACCTTC
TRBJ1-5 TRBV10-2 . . CASSEVWDQPQHF TGCGCCAGCAGTGAGGTGTGGGATCAGCCCCAGCATTTT
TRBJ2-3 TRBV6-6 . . CASSYSRDSDTQYF TGTGCCAGCAGTTACTCACGGGACTCAGATACGCAGTATTTT
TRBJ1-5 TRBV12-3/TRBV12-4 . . CASSLGGEQPQHF TGTGCCAGCAGTTTAGGGGGAGAGCAGCCCCAGCATTTT
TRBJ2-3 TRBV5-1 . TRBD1 CASSLRRDRGRVDTQYF TGCGCCAGCAGCTTGAGGAGGGACAGGGGGCGGGTGGATACGCAGTATTTT
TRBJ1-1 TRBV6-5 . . CASDMGGGEAFF TGTGCCAGTGATATGGGGGGAGGTGAAGCTTTCTTT
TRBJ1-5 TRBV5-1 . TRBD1 CASSLTGSNQPQHF TGCGCCAGCAGCCTGACAGGGTCCAATCAGCCCCAGCATTTT
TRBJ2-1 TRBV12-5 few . CASGPGTATNEQFF TGTGCTAGTGGCCCCGGGACGGCTACAAATGAGCAGTTCTTC
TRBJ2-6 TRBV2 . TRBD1 CASRKETGNVLTF TGTGCCAGCCGTAAAGAGACAGGGAACGTCCTGACTTTC
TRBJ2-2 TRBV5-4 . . CASSSGQNTGELFF TGTGCCAGCAGCTCGGGACAGAACACCGGGGAGCTGTTTTTT
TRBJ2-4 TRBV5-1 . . CASSLGGNKNIQYF TGCGCCAGCAGCTTGGGAGGGAACAAAAACATTCAGTACTTC
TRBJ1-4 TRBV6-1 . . CASSEPGIEKLFF TGTGCCAGCAGTGAACCTGGGATTGAAAAACTGTTTTTT